This is a list of T cell receptor beta chains from one sample in a study of response to subunit inactivated influenza vaccine. A single record per CDR3 protein comes from TCRdb applying MiXCR to the RT-PCR reads. The sample lists 860,000 or so distinct CDR3 sequences, 21% seen once, with about 10% in the top ten. Sequencing was performed on PBMCs from blood, taken 5 days after vaccination. The receptors derive from a man aged 50 to 59 who received an inactivated influenza vaccine. The CDR3 runs from the conserved cysteine through the conserved F or W. A D gene is named only where the DNA matches it firmly. Clone size, where shown, is once, few, many, or a class for clones that have expanded.

v_gene,j_gene,d_gene,abundance,CDR3nt,CDR3aa
TRBV5-6,TRBJ1-6,TRBD1,few,TGTGCCAGCAGCAAGGGACAGGGGGCGGGTTTTTCACCCCTCCACTTT,CASSKGQGAGFSPLHF
TRBV28,TRBJ2-3,TRBD2,NA,TGTGCCAGCAGTACTACTGGAATTAAACTAGCGGGGGGAAGCACAGATACGCAGTATTTT,CASSTTGIKLAGGSTDTQYF
TRBV2,TRBJ2-1,NA,few,TGTGCCAGCAGTAGACTCCTGTCCAATGAGCAGTTCTTC,CASSRLLSNEQFF
TRBV5-1,TRBJ2-3,NA,NA,TGCGCCAGCAGCTTCCTACAGGGAGGTACGCAGTATTTT,CASSFLQGGTQYF
TRBV7-2,TRBJ2-3,NA,few,TGTGCCAGCAGCTCAAGGTGGGGGGATACGCAGTATTTT,CASSSRWGDTQYF
TRBV5-1,TRBJ1-1,NA,many,TGCGCCAGCAGAAAGGACAATATGGGAACTGAAGCTTTCTTT,CASRKDNMGTEAFF
TRBV7-9,TRBJ2-2,TRBD1,few,TGTGCCAGCAGCACCCGGACAGGGCTCACCGGGGAGCTGTTTTTT,CASSTRTGLTGELFF
TRBV20-1,TRBJ2-1,NA,NA,TGCAGTGCTACCCTCAACGCCTACAATGAGCAGTTCTTC,CSATLNAYNEQFF
TRBV2,TRBJ2-5,TRBD1,NA,TGTGCCAGCAGTGAGGGACAGTTCCAAGAGACCCAGTACTTC,CASSEGQFQETQYF
TRBV5-5,TRBJ2-3,TRBD1,many,TGTGCCAGCAGGACAGGGTTTAGCACAGATACGCAGTATTTT,CASRTGFSTDTQYF
TRBV12-3/TRBV12-4,TRBJ2-5,TRBD1,many,TGTGCCAGCAGGAGAACAGGGGTAGAGACCCAGTACTTC,CASRRTGVETQYF
TRBV24-1,TRBJ1-5,NA,few,TGTGCCACCACCAAGGTAAGGGGCAATCAGCCCCAGCATTTT,CATTKVRGNQPQHF
TRBV5-1,TRBJ2-5,TRBD1,many,TGCGCCAGCAGCTCAGTACAGGGGGAAGAGACCCAGTACTTC,CASSSVQGEETQYF
TRBV7-6,TRBJ1-3,NA,few,TGTGCCAGCAGCTTGTCGAAGAGAAACACCATATATTTT,CASSLSKRNTIYF
TRBV20-1,TRBJ2-1,NA,NA,TGCAGTGCTAGGTACGCGGAGTCCTACAATGAGCAGTTCTTC,CSARYAESYNEQFF
TRBV5-8,TRBJ2-1,TRBD1,few,TGTGCCAGCAGCTTGCAGAAGGGGGCTAGGTACAATGAGCAGTTCTTC,CASSLQKGARYNEQFF
TRBV6-5,TRBJ1-2,NA,NA,TGTGCCAGCAGTTTTTCGGGGCCCCATGGCTACACCTTC,CASSFSGPHGYTF
TRBV12-3/TRBV12-4,TRBJ1-6,TRBD1,few,TGTGCCAGCAGTGCAAGCAGGGGGCGCGGTAATTCACCCCTCCACTTT,CASSASRGRGNSPLHF
TRBV4-3,TRBJ2-2,TRBD2,few,TGCGCCAGCAGCCAAGATGGCGGGAGTAGGACCGGGGAGCTGTTTTTT,CASSQDGGSRTGELFF
TRBV7-3,TRBJ2-1,NA,many,TGTGCCAGCAGCTCCTTGGACGATTACAATGAGCAGTTCTTC,CASSSLDDYNEQFF
TRBV6-1,TRBJ2-1,NA,NA,TGTGCCAGCAGGGACAGTTCCTCCTACAATGAGCAGTTCTTC,CASRDSSSYNEQFF
TRBV7-8,TRBJ2-2,NA,many,TGTGCCAGCAGCCACAAGGCGAACACCGGGGAGCTGTTTTTT,CASSHKANTGELFF
TRBV20-1,TRBJ1-3,NA,few,TGCAGTGCTAGGGTACCCCCTGAAAGTTTAAACACCATATATTTT,CSARVPPESLNTIYF
TRBV9,TRBJ2-1,NA,NA,TGTGCCAGCACGGTGTCAGCAGGGGACTACAATGAGCAGTTCTTC,CASTVSAGDYNEQFF
TRBV27,TRBJ2-1,TRBD2,many,TGTGCCAGCAGTTCCGGGACTAGCGGCTACAATGAGCAGTTCTTC,CASSSGTSGYNEQFF
TRBV7-2,TRBJ2-1,TRBD1,many,TGTGCCAGCAGCCCCGGGACAGGGGTGTACAATGAGCAGTTCTTC,CASSPGTGVYNEQFF
TRBV4-2,TRBJ2-7,TRBD2,few,TGTGCCAGCAGCCAAGAATCTACTAGCGGGATTCTCTACGAGCAGTACTTC,CASSQESTSGILYEQYF
TRBV12-3/TRBV12-4,TRBJ1-1,NA,NA,TGTGCCAGCAGTTTAGACGAGATGAACACTGAAGCTTTCTTT,CASSLDEMNTEAFF
TRBV28,TRBJ2-1,TRBD2,NA,TGTGCCAGCAGGGGCGGGAGAAGGTGGAATGAGCAGTTCTTC,CASRGGRRWNEQFF
TRBV12-3/TRBV12-4,TRBJ2-3,TRBD2,few,TGTGCCAGCAGTTTAGCACGACTAGCGGGGAACACAGATACGCAGTATTTT,CASSLARLAGNTDTQYF
TRBV24-1,TRBJ1-1,NA,NA,TGTGCCACCAGTGACCATGGCACTGAAGCTTTCTTT,CATSDHGTEAFF
TRBV7-2,TRBJ2-3,NA,NA,TGTGCCAGCAGCTCTCCGAAAGGCACAGATACGCAGTATTTT,CASSSPKGTDTQYF
TRBV29-1,TRBJ2-5,TRBD2,NA,TGCAGCGTTAATAGCGGGATGCAAGAGACCCAGTACTTC,CSVNSGMQETQYF
TRBV4-2,TRBJ2-2,NA,NA,TGTGCCAGCAGCCAAGAGACAGTGAACACCGGGGAGCTGTTTTTT,CASSQETVNTGELFF
TRBV12-3/TRBV12-4,TRBJ2-3,NA,NA,TGTGCCAGCACCTTTATAGGGGGGATCACAGATACGCAGTATTTT,CASTFIGGITDTQYF
TRBV6-1,TRBJ1-6,NA,NA,TGTGCCAGCAGACTGGACAGCGCAGTCTTCACCCTCCACTTT,CASRLDSAVFTLHF
TRBV19,TRBJ2-1,NA,NA,TGTGCCAGTAGTATATTGACGCGGGGTTCCTACAATGAGCAGTTCTTC,CASSILTRGSYNEQFF
TRBV20-1,TRBJ2-1,TRBD2,NA,TGCAGTGCTGGCGACCCTAGCGGCTCCTACAATGAGCAGTTCTTC,CSAGDPSGSYNEQFF
TRBV4-1,TRBJ1-1,NA,NA,TGCGCCAGCAGCGCAAGGTGGGCTCCCAACACTGAAGCTTTCTTT,CASSARWAPNTEAFF
TRBV28,TRBJ2-1,NA,few,TGTGCCAGCAGTTTAGGAGGGCGATCTGAGCAGTTCTTC,CASSLGGRSEQFF
TRBV28,TRBJ1-1,TRBD1,few,TGTGCCAGCAAGGACAGGGCGAGCACTGAAGCTTTCTTT,CASKDRASTEAFF
TRBV5-1,TRBJ1-2,NA,NA,TGCGCCAGCAGCTTGGAACCCCGGGATGGCTACACCTTC,CASSLEPRDGYTF
TRBV5-1,TRBJ1-2,TRBD1,NA,TGCGCCAGCAGCCCGGCCAGACAGGGGATCTATGGCTACACCTTC,CASSPARQGIYGYTF
TRBV20-1,TRBJ2-7,NA,few,TGCAGTGCTTCCGGGTCCAGGGGCCTAGACTACGAGCAGTACTTC,CSASGSRGLDYEQYF
TRBV6-2/TRBV6-3,TRBJ2-5,NA,NA,TGTGCCAGCAGTTACTGGGAGCAAGAGACCCAGTACTTC,CASSYWEQETQYF
TRBV7-2,TRBJ2-1,NA,few,TGTGCCAGCAGCTTAGTTGAGGGTCCCTTTAATCAGCAGTTCTTC,CASSLVEGPFNQQFF
TRBV12-5,TRBJ2-2,TRBD2,NA,TGTGCCCTCAGACCGACTAGCGGGGATTTCGCGAACACCGGGGAGCTGTTTTTT,CALRPTSGDFANTGELFF
TRBV7-2,TRBJ2-5,NA,NA,TGTGCCAGCAGCTTAGTAGGGGACCAAGAGACCCAGTACTTC,CASSLVGDQETQYF
TRBV6-1,TRBJ2-7,TRBD1,NA,TGTGCCAGCAGTGAACTTGTAGGCCAGATGGGGACAGGGGAGCAGTACTTC,CASSELVGQMGTGEQYF
TRBV10-3,TRBJ1-5,TRBD1,few,TGTGCCATCAGTGAGGGACAGGGAGGGGGCAATCAGCCCCAGCATTTT,CAISEGQGGGNQPQHF
TRBV5-1,TRBJ2-7,TRBD1,NA,TGCGCCAGCAGCCCGGGACAGGGAATGGGCGAGCAGTACTTC,CASSPGQGMGEQYF
TRBV6-5,TRBJ2-1,TRBD2,NA,TGTGCCAGCAGTTTAGCGGGGCCAACGAAGGAGTTCTACAATGAGCAGTTCTTC,CASSLAGPTKEFYNEQFF
TRBV24-1,TRBJ2-1,TRBD2,NA,TGTGCCACCAGTGATGGGGCTAGCGGGAGGAATGAGCAGTTCTTC,CATSDGASGRNEQFF
TRBV4-3,TRBJ2-7,TRBD1,NA,TGCGCCAGCAGCCAAGATCCGAACAGGGGGCAGGGCGAGCAGTACTTC,CASSQDPNRGQGEQYF
TRBV20-1,TRBJ2-3,NA,NA,TGCAGTGCTAACTACAGGCTACGCACAGATACGCAGTATTTT,CSANYRLRTDTQYF
TRBV29-1,TRBJ2-1,NA,few,TGCAGCGTTGAAACCGGCGCCCTCTCCTACAATGAGCAGTTCTTC,CSVETGALSYNEQFF
TRBV5-6,TRBJ2-7,NA,few,TGTGCCAGCAGCTGGGGTACTGCTGACGAGCAGTACTTC,CASSWGTADEQYF